This entry features one TCR beta chain sequence. The antigen it recognizes is unknown. No base quality values were provided; no much bigger clone lies one nucleotide off. The immunoSEQ Assay, a bias-controlled multiplex PCR, was used to amplify TCRbeta CDR3 regions from genomic DNA. Regarding the original processing steps: Within the assay, amplification of reference gene primers was used to estimate how many nucleated cells each sample contained. To quantify the absolute abundance of each unique TCRbeta CDR3 rearrangement, sequence reads were collapsed and filtered. For each sample, productive Simpson clonality was calculated as the square root of Simpson's diversity index across productive rearrangements. TCRdb retrieved this table from immuneACCESS and kept in-frame rearrangements only. Not all clones are present; in checked studies, unresolved V genes account for under half, and no reason is known for the remainder. The V and J calls and clone size are taken from that table; D and trimming were inferred from the DNA. This sample is represented by approximately 380,000 clones; roughly 92% of them were singletons. Jointly, the top ten make up about 0.83% of the sample.

Participants in the prospective study were aged roughly 18 to 100 years, lived in 24 United States geographic areas, and enrolled through a virtual design. To assign participants to cohorts, the prospective study relied on clinical history that participants themselves reported in a screening survey and a study questionnaire. A participant counted as exposed if, within 2 weeks of entering the study, that participant had been in contact with someone who had a PCR-confirmed or clinician-diagnosed COVID-19 case. Each participant in the prospective study had whole blood, serum and a nasopharyngeal or oropharyngeal swab collected by mobile phlebotomists. Prospective study participants could optionally give additional blood draws and questionnaires over an approximately two-month period. Before DNA extraction, prospective study blood samples were shipped either frozen or at room temperature. The source of the sample is a study of blood T cell repertoires in COVID-19 (dated by TCRdb to about 2020). Notes on the research overall: Collaborator samples came from the United States, Italy and Spain and covered acute and convalescent phases of COVID-19. The prospective study material was composed of cDNA or gDNA derived from T cells, B-cell-depleted T cells, or PBMCs. The dataset comprised deeply sampled blood TCRbeta repertoires from subjects exposed to, actively infected with, or recovered from COVID-19. The repertoires were released in a freely available public database intended as a resource for research on the immune response to SARS-CoV-2. Samples were obtained from the ongoing ImmuneRACE study (first 160 participants) and from 1,254 subjects provided by 6 global collaborators. Nearly every sample came with metadata listing a de-identified subject ID, COVID-19 status, age in years and sex. Where available, HLA class I and class II types were taken from metadata supplied by the sample provider and were not determined by assay-based typing. The full study reports these points: The amount of clinical and demographic metadata varied by source and participant and was provided uncurated.

CDR1 and CDR2, per the germline V gene, are KGHDR and SFDVKD. Trimming takes 4 bases off V and 6 bases off J; junction bases not matched to a gene: 5. The CDR3 sequence holds 14 residues, the cysteine and phenylalanine included. Just the 42-base CDR3 DNA is kept, in frame starting at base 1. The clonotype comes from a woman aged 40 to 49 who had been exposed to COVID-19. The source material was PBMCs or T cells enriched from blood (not recorded which). In this chain, TRBV24-1 is recombined with TRBJ1-2; 9 middle bases align to TRBD1. The DNA sequence follows: TGTGCCACCAGTGAAACAGGGGGCTGGAATGGCTACACCTTC. This sequence encodes CATSETGGWNGYTF.